A single sample gave rise to the 8 T cell receptor beta chains below, sequenced in a study of blood T cell repertoires in COVID-19. Clones were read by immunoSEQ multiplex PCR, and TCRdb kept only the in-frame ones, dropping some. The data contain over 150,000 clones, around nine tenths of them singletons. What was sequenced was peripheral blood. Receptors were obtained from a man aged 55 to 70 with COVID-19, enrolled during active disease.

This chain connects TRBV4-3 to TRBJ2-7; D not resolved. In germline, CDR1 is LGHNA, CDR2 YSLEER. CDR3 size: 12 residues. Trimming took 9 bases from V and 3 from J, leaving 12 bases between them. The CDR3 nucleotides are TGCGCCAGGCCCATTGTGCGCTACGAGCAGTACTTC. Protein: CARPIVRYEQYF.

The chain is built from TRBV4-1 and TRBJ2-5, with a tentative D call TRBD2 (6 bases). The CDR3 has 13 residues. Germline CDR1 MGHRA, CDR2 YSYEKL. V lost 4 bases and J 5 bases, leaving 11 bases between the germline ends. DNA of the CDR3: TGCGCCAGCAGCCGCGCAGCGGGTGAGACCCAGTACTTC. This translates into CASSRAAGETQYF.

This clone was seen just once. This chain links TRBV6-5 with TRBJ1-1; 7 bases map to TRBD1. Germline CDR1 MNHEY, CDR2 SVGAGI. Unmatched junction bases numbered 7, after V lost 5 bases and J lost 4 bases. The CDR3 spans 14 residues. DNA of the CDR3: TGTGCCAGCAGTAAACAGGGGACGGGCACTGAAGCTTTCTTT. It codes for CASSKQGTGTEAFF.

This chain connects TRBV28 to TRBJ1-1, with D possibly TRBD1 on 6 matching bases. V lost 6 bases, J lost 0 bases, and 11 bases lay in between. Looked up from germline, CDR1 is MDHEN and CDR2 is SYDVKM. CDR3 length equals 14 residues. The CDR3 sequence is CASRAYRVNTEAFF. CDR3 in DNA: TGTGCCAGCAGGGCCTACAGGGTGAACACTGAAGCTTTCTTT.

This sequence joins TRBV18 and TRBJ1-1; D is ambiguous. This CDR3 has 14 residues. Germline-derived CDR1 and CDR2 are KGHSH and LQKENI. V was shortened by 2 bases and J by 3 bases, with 10 bases between the two germline ends. CDR3 in DNA: TGTGCCAGCTCACCAGATTCTCGGGACACTGAAGCTTTCTTT. It translates to CASSPDSRDTEAFF. Combining the CDR3 with reference TRBV18 and TRBJ1-1 gives the whole variable domain NAGVMQNPRHLVRRRGQEARLRCSPMKGHSHVYWYRQLPEEGLKFMVYLQKENIIDESGMPKERFSAEFPKEGPSILRIQQVVRGDSAAYFCASSPDSRDTEAFFGQGTRLTVV.

The chain employs TRBV7-2 and TRBJ1-6, with 8 bases aligning to TRBD1. The CDR3 runs to 15 residues. Germline values: CDR1 SGHTA, CDR2 FQGNSA. V was pared by 6 bases and J by 14 bases, with 15 bases of the junction left unmatched. DNA of the CDR3: TGTGCCAGCAGTCCAACAGGGCGGGGACAGGCCTCCCTCCACTTT. It codes for CASSPTGRGQASLHF.

The V gene is TRBV10-3, the J gene TRBJ2-1; perhaps TRBD2 as D (6 bases). The CDR3 runs to 12 residues. Germline assignment: CDR1 ENHRY and CDR2 SYGVKD. Trimming took off 7 bases at V and 7 bases at J, with 11 bases between the two ends. This CDR3 reads CAIMGGGNEQFF. The CDR3 DNA sequence: TGTGCCATCATGGGAGGTGGGAATGAGCAGTTCTTC.

CDR3 bases: TGTGCCAGCAGTTACTCGACAGGGAGTAGAGACAATGAGCAGTTCTTC. This gives the protein CASSYSTGSRDNEQFF. V is TRBV6-5 and J is TRBJ2-1; 7 bases line up with TRBD1. V gave up 0 bases and J gave up 5 bases; unmatched junction bases: 7. There are 16 residues in the CDR3. Germline V gene sequence: CDR1 MNHEY, CDR2 SVGAGI.